One sample yielded the 7 T cell receptor beta chains listed below, sequenced in a study of T cell repertoires in cytomegalovirus infection. TCRdb recomputed calls from the reads with MiXCR, one row per CDR3 protein. Here the sample spans some 700,000 distinct CDR3 sequences, about a third being singletons. Source material: PBMCs. The source of these receptors is a human donor in good health (CMV status not recorded). Some clones in this sample may be carry-over from other donors' samples.

CDR3 nucleotide sequence: TGCAGTGCTAACCCCTACCTGACTAGCGGAGGGGCTGGCACAGATACGCAGTATTTT. This encodes CSANPYLTSGGAGTDTQYF. This chain uses TRBV20-1 with TRBJ2-3; 9 positions match TRBD2. The CDR3 length is 19 residues. Germline V gives CDR1 DFQATT, CDR2 SNEGSKA (reference sequence). V dropped 4 bases and J dropped 1; count of bases not matched to a gene: 18.

This chain uses TRBV20-1 with TRBJ2-1; 8 bases match TRBD1. Germline V gene lookup returns CDR1 DFQATT and CDR2 SNEGSKA (reference sequence). Losses at the gene ends were 3 bases for V and 6 bases for J; bases not matched to a gene: 10. This CDR3 has 15 residues. CDR3 sequence (DNA): TGCAGTGCTAGCAGGGGGCGACTACAGGGCAATGAGCAGTTCTTC. It translates to CSASRGRLQGNEQFF.

Comment on this clonotype: A much larger clone is a single base away; this may be a read error. J is TRBJ1-5 and V is TRBV7-6; possibly TRBD1 for D (6 bases). Germline V lookup: CDR1 SGHVS, CDR2 FNYEAQ. The CDR3 has 13 amino acids. DNA of the CDR3: TGTGCCAGCAATTCAGGGGCGAATCAGACCCAGCATTTT. Translated: CASNSGANQTQHF.

This clonotype appeared a single time. This sequence joins TRBV14 and TRBJ2-1; 13 bases agree with TRBD2. After removal of 1 base from V and 1 base from J, the junction contained 10 bases not matched to a gene. This CDR3 region has 20 residues. The germline V gene encodes CDR1 SGHDN and CDR2 FVKESK. CDR3 region: CASSQVWTSGGPFSYNEQFF. CDR3 DNA: TGTGCCAGCAGCCAAGTGTGGACTAGCGGGGGACCTTTTTCCTACAATGAGCAGTTCTTC. The whole variable domain, filled in from reference TRBV14 and TRBJ2-1, reads EAGVTQFPSHSVIEKGQTVTLRCDPISGHDNLYWYRRVMGKEIKFLLHFVKESKQDESGMPNNRFLAERTGGTYSTLKVQPAELEDSGVYFCASSQVWTSGGPFSYNEQFFGPGTRLTVL.

In this sample, this clonotype turned up a few times. V is TRBV18 and J is TRBJ2-5; 7 nucleotides line up with TRBD1. From germline, CDR1 is KGHSH and CDR2 LQKENI. V was clipped by 4 bases and J by 0 bases; unmatched bases: 8. The CDR3 covers 16 residues. The CDR3 DNA sequence: TGTGCCAGCTCACTCCTGGGACAGATGTACCAAGAGACCCAGTACTTC. Translating gives CASSLLGQMYQETQYF.

The V call is TRBV28, the J call TRBJ1-2, with 8 bases that match TRBD1. The CDR3 totals 18 residues. Germline lookup yields CDR1 MDHEN and CDR2 SYDVKM. Losses at the gene ends were 6 bases for V and 5 bases for J; bases not matched to a gene: 20. The CDR3: CASSSPLGGTGEGYGYTF. The CDR3 DNA sequence: TGTGCCAGCAGCTCTCCCTTGGGAGGGACAGGTGAAGGATATGGCTACACCTTC.

The DNA for the CDR3 is TGTGCCAGCAGCCGGGCTAAGGGACGCCGCGACTCCTACGAGCAGTACTTC. Its protein product is CASSRAKGRRDSYEQYF. The rearrangement links TRBV14 to TRBJ2-7; perhaps D is TRBD1 or TRBD2 (5 bases each). Germline assignment: CDR1 SGHDN and CDR2 FVKESK. Trimming shortened V by 4 bases and J by 0 bases, and 19 bases separated the two germline ends. The CDR3 is 17 amino acids. Looking up the rest from reference TRBV14 and TRBJ2-7 gives the full variable domain: EAGVTQFPSHSVIEKGQTVTLRCDPISGHDNLYWYRRVMGKEIKFLLHFVKESKQDESGMPNNRFLAERTGGTYSTLKVQPAELEDSGVYFCASSRAKGRRDSYEQYFGPGTRLTVT.